Described below is a single TCR beta chain sequence and its context. Its specificity is unknown. RNA transcripts served as the template for amplifying TCR beta CDR3 regions. A set of HTBI primers served as the primers for a first-round RT-PCR of the TCR CDR3. TCRdb reprocessed the multiplex PCR reads via MiXCR and lists one record per CDR3 protein. Here the sample spans about 59,000 distinct CDR3 sequences, approximately 50% being singletons. The data are from a study of T cells in Graves' hyperthyroidism and ophthalmopathy. Findings and limits, study-wide: Ophthalmopathy was identified by the model a median about six months ahead of onset.

This TCR was recovered from a woman in her sixties or seventies with Graves' ophthalmopathy. Sequenced sample: blood.

For the CDR3, the DNA is TGTGCCAGCTCACCCGGTAGCGGGGGCGGGCGCGAGACCCAGTACTTC. Its protein is CASSPGSGGGRETQYF. The chain is built from TRBV18 and TRBJ2-5, with TRBD2 matching 9 bases. The CDR3 runs 16 residues. The germline V gene has CDR1 KGHSH and CDR2 LQKENI. The ends lost 3 bases at V and 5 bases at J; junction bases unmatched: 10. Variable domain in full (rest from reference TRBV18 and TRBJ2-5): NAGVMQNPRHLVRRRGQEARLRCSPMKGHSHVYWYRQLPEEGLKFMVYLQKENIIDESGMPKERFSAEFPKEGPSILRIQQVVRGDSAAYFCASSPGSGGGRETQYFGPGTRLLVL.